These 23 T cell receptor beta chains were sequenced from one sample in a study of blood T cells in healthy people across ages. For the second PCR, which ran for 7 to 11 cycles, a sample-barcoded 5' primer and a J-beta primer mix were used. TCRdb analysed the 5' RACE reads with MiXCR anew, one entry per CDR3 protein. The data hold roughly 800,000 distinct CDR3 sequences, with 58% observed a single time. The source material was blood. The receptors stem from a man aged 25-45 years in good health.

The V gene is TRBV21-1, the J gene TRBJ1-5. TRBV21-1 is assigned pseudogene status. The CDR3 runs 17 residues. In DNA form, the CDR3 reads TGTGCCAGCAGCCTTGGGAGAGAGCTCCCTAGCAATCAGCCCCAGCATTTT. This sequence encodes CASSLGRELPSNQPQHF.

The chain uses TRBV20-1 and TRBJ2-5; D uncertain. This CDR3 has 12 residues. V lost 4 bases, J lost 3 bases, and 9 bases lay in between. The germline CDR1 and CDR2 sequences are DFQATT and SNEGSKA (reference sequence). The CDR3 is CSAKERKETQYF. The CDR3 DNA sequence: TGCAGTGCTAAGGAGAGAAAAGAGACCCAGTACTTC.

This clonotype was picked up a small number of times. The V and J genes are TRBV29-1 and TRBJ2-1, with D unclear. The germline V gene has CDR1 SQVTM and CDR2 ANQGSEA. With 7 bases removed from V and 6 bases from J, the gap between germline ends came to 10 bases. This CDR3 has 11 amino acids. CDR3 sequence reads: CSGGRVNEQFF. The CDR3 DNA follows: TGCAGCGGGGGTCGGGTCAATGAGCAGTTCTTC.

This clonotype was counted a single time. The V gene is TRBV7-9, the J gene TRBJ2-5, with unresolved D. Germline values: CDR1 SEHNR, CDR2 FQNEAQ (reference sequence). Trimming pared 2 bases from V and 3 bases from J, leaving 13 bases between. The length of the CDR3 is 15 residues. The CDR3 here is CASSLWPYSEETQYF. The CDR3 bases are TGTGCCAGCAGCTTATGGCCTTACAGCGAAGAGACCCAGTACTTC.

This clonotype was picked up a small number of times. The rearrangement links TRBV10-3 to TRBJ2-3; D is undetermined. Trimming stripped 0 bases from V and 0 bases from J, with 7 bases between. This CDR3 contains 15 residues. Germline lookup yields CDR1 ENHRY and CDR2 SYGVKD. CDR3: CAISESIESTDTQYF. In DNA, the CDR3 is TGTGCCATCAGTGAGTCAATAGAAAGCACAGATACGCAGTATTTT.

The chain combines TRBV7-9 with TRBJ2-1, with D tentatively TRBD1 or TRBD2 (5 bases each). V shed 10 bases and J shed 0 bases, with 13 bases lying between them. The CDR3 runs 14 residues. Germline-derived CDR1 and CDR2 are SEHNR and FQNEAQ (reference sequence). The CDR3 sequence is CATSGRSSYNEQFF. The DNA for the CDR3 is TGTGCCACCTCAGGGAGATCCTCCTACAATGAGCAGTTCTTC.

The V call is TRBV15, the J call TRBJ2-3; possible D gene TRBD2, 6 bases. CDR1 and CDR2 (germline): LNHNV, YYDKDF (reference sequence). V dropped 5 bases and J dropped 9 bases, with 24 bases sitting between them. The CDR3 extends over 16 amino acids. CDR3 in DNA: TGTGCCACCAGCGGCTCTCCGGGACTCGATTTTTTGACGCAGTATTTT. Protein product: CATSGSPGLDFLTQYF.

J is TRBJ2-1 and V is TRBV28, with 10 nucleotides matching TRBD2. V dropped 3 bases and J dropped 4; count of bases not matched to a gene: 6. CDR1 and CDR2 (germline): MDHEN, SYDVKM. This CDR3 is built from 16 residues. The CDR3 loop is CASSFVVAGGYNEQFF. As DNA, the CDR3 is TGTGCCAGCAGTTTCGTCGTAGCGGGGGGATACAATGAGCAGTTCTTC.

The V call is TRBV20-1, the J call TRBJ2-4; D is undetermined. The J call is in doubt because the DNA end fits TRBJ2-7 better. Per germline, CDR1 DFQATT and CDR2 SNEGSKA (reference sequence). CDR3 length: 13 residues. The CDR3 reads CSAKTSVSYEQYF. For the CDR3, the DNA is TGCAGTGCGAAGACGAGCGTCTCCTACGAGCAGTACTTC.

V usage is TRBV7-2 and J usage is TRBJ1-6; D is unclear. The germline V gene encodes CDR1 SGHTA and CDR2 FQGNSA. Trimming removed 0 bases at V and 9 bases at J, with 12 bases between. CDR3 size: 15 residues. CDR3 nucleotides: TGTGCCAGCAGCTTAGCGGTCCAGTCAGGTTCACCCCTCCACTTT. Encoded protein: CASSLAVQSGSPLHF.

This clonotype was picked up a small number of times. The chain has TRBV4-2 and TRBJ1-1; weak D call: TRBD1 (5 bases). There are 13 residues in the CDR3. Trimming cost V 0 bases and J 8 bases, with 10 bases left between them. Germline V CDR1 and CDR2: LGHNA, YNFKEQ. CDR3 amino acids: CASSQDRGGEAFF. The DNA for the CDR3 is TGTGCCAGCAGCCAAGATCGGGGGGGAGAAGCTTTCTTT.

This clonotype was detected a few times. The chain recombines TRBV9 with TRBJ2-7; 11 bases align to TRBD1. Germline trimming cut 0 bases from V and 4 bases from J; bases unmatched to any gene: 3. The length of the CDR3 is 15 residues. The germline CDR1 and CDR2 sequences are SGDLS and YYNGEE. This CDR3 is CASSVGGQGAYEQYF. Written as DNA, the CDR3 is TGTGCCAGCAGCGTAGGCGGACAGGGGGCTTACGAGCAGTACTTC.

The chain recombines TRBV29-1 with TRBJ2-6, with a weak D call TRBD2 (6 bases). Germline CDR1 reads SQVTM; CDR2 reads ANQGSEA. CDR3 length: 16 residues. V was pared by 5 bases and J by 0 bases, with 14 bases between. CDR3 protein: CSVQGGTLSGANVLTF. The CDR3 nucleotides read TGCAGCGTTCAAGGCGGGACCCTCTCTGGGGCCAACGTCCTGACTTTC.

This clonotype was seen a handful of times. The genes are TRBV29-1 and TRBJ1-2; D is unresolved. Germline V gives CDR1 SQVTM, CDR2 ANQGSEA. The length of the CDR3 is 11 residues. Trimming stripped 3 bases from V and 5 bases from J, with 7 bases between. The CDR3 DNA is TGCAGCGTTGAGGTCGAGTATGGCTACACCTTC. Its translation: CSVEVEYGYTF. Together with reference TRBV29-1 and TRBJ1-2, the CDR3 gives the full variable domain: SAVISQKPSRDICQRGTSLTIQCQVDSQVTMMFWYRQQPGQSLTLIATANQGSEATYESGFVIDKFPISRPNLTFSTLTVSNMSPEDSSIYLCSVEVEYGYTFGSGTRLTVV.

The chain is built from TRBV6-2 or TRBV6-3 and TRBJ2-5, with a weak D call TRBD2 (5 bases). Per germline, CDR1 MNHEY and CDR2 SVGEGT. Trimming left V 0 bases short and J 13 bases short, with 18 bases between. The length of the CDR3 is 14 residues. For the CDR3, the DNA is TGTGCCAGCAGTTACTCTCAAACTAGGACTCAAGCGTACTTC. It codes for CASSYSQTRTQAYF.

The genes are TRBV4-3 and TRBJ1-2; no clear D gene. V lost 2 bases and J lost 3, with 16 bases in between. This CDR3 has 16 residues. In germline, CDR1 is LGHNA, CDR2 YSLEER. CDR3 protein: CASSQSGREGHYGYTF. In DNA, the CDR3 is TGCGCCAGCAGCCAAAGTGGGAGGGAAGGGCACTATGGCTACACCTTC.

Note on this clonotype: A much bigger clone sits one base away, suggesting this may be a read error. The V gene is TRBV2, the J gene TRBJ1-2, with 7 bases lining up with TRBD1. Germline CDR1 reads SNHLY; CDR2 reads FYNNEI. V shed 9 bases and J 4 bases; nucleotides not matched to a gene: 2. The CDR3 is 11 residues long. The CDR3 DNA follows: TGTGCCAGGCGGGACAGCTATGGCTACACCTTC. Protein product: CARRDSYGYTF.

The table lists this clonotype with a few counts. V gene TRBV19 combines with J gene TRBJ2-1; perhaps TRBD2 as D (5 bases). Trimming took 0 bases from V and 5 from J, leaving 14 bases between them. The length of the CDR3 is 16 residues. Germline loops: CDR1 LNHDA, CDR2 SQIVND (reference sequence). The CDR3 nucleotides are TGTGCCAGTAGTATAGATGGGCCGGGAACGAACAATGAGCAGTTCTTC. Its translation: CASSIDGPGTNNEQFF.

The J gene is TRBJ2-1, the V gene TRBV15; D is undetermined. The CDR3 is 13 residues long. Trimming left V 8 bases short and J 9 bases short, with 17 bases between. The germline gives CDR1 LNHNV, CDR2 YYDKDF (reference sequence). The CDR3 spells CATSPRAASEQFF. In DNA form, the CDR3 reads TGTGCCACCTCCCCCCGGGCAGCCAGTGAGCAGTTCTTC.

The rearrangement joins TRBV7-2 to TRBJ2-3; D not resolved. V was clipped by 10 bases and J by 0 bases, with 11 bases between them. Germline CDR1 SGHTA, CDR2 FQGNSA. This CDR3 has 13 residues. The CDR3 loop reads CATGRSSTDTQYF. The CDR3, as DNA: TGTGCCACCGGCCGAAGTAGCACAGATACGCAGTATTTT.

The rearrangement joins TRBV29-1 to TRBJ1-2; D remains unclear. This CDR3 comprises 13 residues. CDR1 is SQVTM, CDR2 ANQGSEA, per germline. Trimming took 7 bases from V and 0 from J, leaving 12 bases between them. CDR3 region: CSARAEANYGYTF. CDR3 DNA sequence: TGCAGCGCTCGAGCTGAAGCTAACTATGGCTACACCTTC. The variable domain in full, completed from reference TRBV29-1 and TRBJ1-2, reads SAVISQKPSRDICQRGTSLTIQCQVDSQVTMMFWYRQQPGQSLTLIATANQGSEATYESGFVIDKFPISRPNLTFSTLTVSNMSPEDSSIYLCSARAEANYGYTFGSGTRLTVV.

This rearrangement joins TRBV10-3 to TRBJ2-1, with D tentatively TRBD2 (6 bases). V was pared by 11 bases and J by 8 bases, with 19 bases between. Germline lookup yields CDR1 ENHRY and CDR2 SYGVKD. CDR3 length: 13 residues. The CDR3 nucleotides are TGTGCCTCCGCCCCTAGCGCAAACGATGAGCAGTTCTTC. This codes for CASAPSANDEQFF.

V gene TRBV7-9 combines with J gene TRBJ2-5; TRBD2 agrees at 14 bases. The germline V gene encodes CDR1 SEHNR and CDR2 FQNEAQ (reference sequence). This CDR3 spans 17 amino acids. The CDR3 region is CVGARGLAGVWQETQYF. CDR3 DNA: TGTGTAGGGGCCAGGGGACTAGCGGGAGTGTGGCAAGAGACCCAGTACTTC.